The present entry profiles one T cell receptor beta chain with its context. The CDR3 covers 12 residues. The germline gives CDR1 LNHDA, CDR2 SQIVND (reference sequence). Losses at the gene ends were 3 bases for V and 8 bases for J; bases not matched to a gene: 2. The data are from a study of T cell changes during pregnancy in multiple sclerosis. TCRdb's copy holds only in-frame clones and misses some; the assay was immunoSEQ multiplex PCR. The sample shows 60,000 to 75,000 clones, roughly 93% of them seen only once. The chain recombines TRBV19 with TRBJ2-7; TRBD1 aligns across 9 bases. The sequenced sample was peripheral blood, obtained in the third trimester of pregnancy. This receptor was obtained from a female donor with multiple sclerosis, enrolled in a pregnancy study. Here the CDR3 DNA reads TGTGCCAGTAGTATGGACAGGGGCCAGCAGTACTTC. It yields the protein CASSMDRGQQYF.